These 10 T cell receptor beta chains were all obtained from the same sample, sequenced in a study of shared clonotypes between healthy human individuals. The assay was immunoSEQ multiplex PCR, and TCRdb's table has in-frame clones only and misses some. The sample shows roughly 1,100,000 clones, about 77% of them seen only once. Sequenced input: memory CD4+ T cells sorted from blood. Stated subset: CD45RA-negative fraction. The receptors here all came from a man aged 18 to 35 in good health.

CDR3 DNA: TGTGCCAGCAGCTTGTCGGGGTCGGCCTACAATGAGCAGTTCTTC. This codes for CASSLSGSAYNEQFF. This chain links TRBV5-4 with TRBJ2-1; TRBD2 might be the D (5 bases). CDR1 is SGHNT and CDR2 is YYREEE in the germline V gene (reference sequence). V dropped 1 base and J dropped 2 bases, with 10 bases sitting between them. There are 15 residues in the CDR3.

To note about this clone: Other DNA sequences in this specimen translate into the identical CDR3. This chain uses TRBV6-5 with TRBJ2-3, with D possibly being TRBD1 or TRBD2 (5 bases each). CDR1 MNHEY and CDR2 SVGAGI come from the germline V gene. The CDR3 sequence is 12 residues long. V was pared by 6 bases and J by 5 bases, with 9 bases between. CDR3 in amino acids: CASSPGGDTQYF. In DNA form, the CDR3 reads TGTGCCAGCAGCCCTGGGGGAGATACGCAGTATTTT.

Only one count was recorded for this clone. The CDR3 loop reads CASSLLDEQYF. CDR3 nucleotide sequence: TGTGCCAGCAGCTTATTGGACGAGCAGTACTTC. The J gene is TRBJ2-7, the V gene TRBV7-9; D unresolved. From germline, CDR1 is SEHNR and CDR2 FQNEAQ (reference sequence). There are 11 residues in the CDR3. The V end lost 2 bases, the J end lost 5 bases, and 4 bases lay between the germline ends.

This clone was picked up a small number of times. V is TRBV10-3 and J is TRBJ2-7; 7 bases match TRBD1. The J segment lost 5 bases and the V segment lost 6 bases, leaving 7 bases of the junction unmatched. Germline assignment: CDR1 ENHRY and CDR2 SYGVKD. This CDR3 region has 13 residues. The CDR3 protein is CAISGGQAHEQYF. The CDR3 coding sequence is TGTGCCATCAGCGGTGGACAGGCCCACGAGCAGTACTTC.

The chain uses TRBV5-6 and TRBJ1-6; D gene ambiguous. Between the trimmed V and J ends, which lost 0 bases and 10 bases, there was a span of 14 bases. Looked up from germline, CDR1 is SGHDT and CDR2 is YYEEEE. The CDR3 totals 15 residues. The CDR3 region has the DNA TGTGCCAGCAGCTTGGAAGGTTGGGTGGGATCACCCCTCCACTTT. It yields the protein CASSLEGWVGSPLHF.

The chain combines TRBV27 with TRBJ1-2; D is possibly TRBD1 (5 bases). V lost 5 bases, J lost 4 bases, and 17 bases lay in between. Germline CDR1 and CDR2: MNHEY and SMNVEV (reference sequence). This CDR3 is 15 amino acids long. The CDR3 nucleotides read TGTGCCAGCAGTCCCCCGGGGGGGGTTGGCTATGGCTACACCTTC. It codes for CASSPPGGVGYGYTF.

The table lists this clone with a few counts. The gene calls are TRBV5-1 and TRBJ1-6; D remains ambiguous. Germline values: CDR1 SGHRS, CDR2 YFSETQ. This CDR3 spans 11 amino acids. Trimming took off 7 bases at V and 8 bases at J, with 7 bases between the two ends. The CDR3 region has the DNA TGCGCCAGCGGTCCGGATTCACCCCTCCACTTT. Residues: CASGPDSPLHF. The variable domain in full, completed from reference TRBV5-1 and TRBJ1-6, reads KAGVTQTPRYLIKTRGQQVTLSCSPISGHRSVSWYQQTPGQGLQFLFEYFSETQRNKGNFPGRFSGRQFSNSRSEMNVSTLELGDSALYLCASGPDSPLHFGNGTRLTVT.

The V call is TRBV19, the J call TRBJ1-5; TRBD1 aligns across 8 bases. Trimming took 8 bases from V and 4 from J; bases not matched to a gene: 10. Per germline, CDR1 LNHDA and CDR2 SQIVND (reference sequence). The length of the CDR3 is 15 residues. The CDR3 spells CASSTIDRGNQPQHF. CDR3 nucleotides: TGTGCCAGTTCCACTATTGACAGGGGAAATCAGCCCCAGCATTTT.

J is TRBJ1-5 and V is TRBV5-6; TRBD1 is a possible D gene (6 bases). The CDR3 loop spans 14 amino acids. Trimming took off 4 bases at V and 6 bases at J, with 14 bases between the two ends. Germline V gene lookup returns CDR1 SGHDT and CDR2 YYEEEE. The DNA of the CDR3 is TGTGCCAGCAGCCTGGGGCAGGGGCGTCAGCCCCAGCATTTT. Protein: CASSLGQGRQPQHF.

The rearrangement links TRBV5-1 to TRBJ2-5, with 11 bases fitting TRBD2. This CDR3 spans 16 amino acids. Germline V gene sequence: CDR1 SGHRS, CDR2 YFSETQ. The V gene end was trimmed by 8 bases and the J gene end by 1 base; junction bases not matched to a gene: 10. CDR3 amino acids: CASGSYSGGAQETQYF. The CDR3, as DNA: TGCGCCAGTGGCTCCTATAGCGGGGGGGCCCAAGAGACCCAGTACTTC.